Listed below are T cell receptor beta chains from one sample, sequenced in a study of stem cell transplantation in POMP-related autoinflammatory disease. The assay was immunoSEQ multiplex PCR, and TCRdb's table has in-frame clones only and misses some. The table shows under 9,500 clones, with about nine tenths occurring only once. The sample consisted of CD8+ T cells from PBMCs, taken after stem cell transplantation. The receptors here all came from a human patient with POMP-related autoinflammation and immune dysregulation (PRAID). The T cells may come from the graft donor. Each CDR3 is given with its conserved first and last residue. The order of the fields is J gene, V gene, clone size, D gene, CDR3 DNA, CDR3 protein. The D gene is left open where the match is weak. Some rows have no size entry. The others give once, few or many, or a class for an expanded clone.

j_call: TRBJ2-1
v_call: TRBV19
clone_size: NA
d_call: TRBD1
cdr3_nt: TGTGCCAGTAGTTACGGGACAGGTCCTTACAATGAGCAGTTCTTC
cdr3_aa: CASSYGTGPYNEQFF

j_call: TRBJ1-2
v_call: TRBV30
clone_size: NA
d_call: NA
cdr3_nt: TGTGCCTGGAGCGATACATACGTAGGGATTAACTATGGCTACACCTTC
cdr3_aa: CAWSDTYVGINYGYTF

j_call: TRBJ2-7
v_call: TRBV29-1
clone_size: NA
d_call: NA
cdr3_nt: TGCAGCGTTGCCGAGGACGGGCGGAGAGAGCAGTACTTC
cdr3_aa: CSVAEDGRREQYF

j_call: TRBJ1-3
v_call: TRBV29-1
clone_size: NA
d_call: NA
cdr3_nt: TGCAGCGTTCAAGTTCAGGGTTCCGGAAACACCATATATTTT
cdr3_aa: CSVQVQGSGNTIYF

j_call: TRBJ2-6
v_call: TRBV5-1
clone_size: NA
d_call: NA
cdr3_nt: TGCGCCAGCAGCTTGCCCGAGAATACTGGGGCCAACGTCCTGACTTTC
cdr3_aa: CASSLPENTGANVLTF

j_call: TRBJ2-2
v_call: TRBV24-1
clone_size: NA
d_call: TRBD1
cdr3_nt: TGTGCCACCAGTGATTGGGGAACCGGGACAGGGGACGGGGAGCTGTTTTTT
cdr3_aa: CATSDWGTGTGDGELFF

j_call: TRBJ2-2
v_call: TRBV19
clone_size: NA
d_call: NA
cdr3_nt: TGTGCCAGTAGTATATATCTAAGCGGGACCGGGGAGCTGTTTTTT
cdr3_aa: CASSIYLSGTGELFF

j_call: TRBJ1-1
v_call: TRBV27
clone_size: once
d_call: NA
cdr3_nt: TGTGCCAGCAGGCGTGATAACACTGAAGCTTTCTTT
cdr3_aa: CASRRDNTEAFF

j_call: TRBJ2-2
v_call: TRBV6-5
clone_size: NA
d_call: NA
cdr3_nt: TGTGCCAGCAGTTATTTTGCGGAGCCTACCGGGGAGCTGTTTTTT
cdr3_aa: CASSYFAEPTGELFF

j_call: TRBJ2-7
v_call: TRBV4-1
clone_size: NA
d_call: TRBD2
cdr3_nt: TGCGCCAGCAGCCAAGCTTGGAGTAGCGGGTACGAGCAGTACTTC
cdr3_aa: CASSQAWSSGYEQYF

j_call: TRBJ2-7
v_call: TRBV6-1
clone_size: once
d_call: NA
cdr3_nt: TGTGCCAGCAGTGAGGTCTTCAGCGCCTACGAGCAGTACTTC
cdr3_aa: CASSEVFSAYEQYF

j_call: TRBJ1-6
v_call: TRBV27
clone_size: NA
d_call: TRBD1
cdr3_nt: TGTGCCAGCAGCGGGACAGGGGACAGACTTAATAATTCACCCCTCCACTTT
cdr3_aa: CASSGTGDRLNNSPLHF

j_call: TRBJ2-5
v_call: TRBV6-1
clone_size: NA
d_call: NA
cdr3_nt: TGTGCCAGCAGTGAAAGGGTGGGGCCCTCGAGCCAAGAGACCCAGTACTTC
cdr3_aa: CASSERVGPSSQETQYF

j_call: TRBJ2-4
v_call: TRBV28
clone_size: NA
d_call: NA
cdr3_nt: TGTGCCAGCAGTTCGCCGGTAGCCAAAAACATTCAGTACTTC
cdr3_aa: CASSSPVAKNIQYF

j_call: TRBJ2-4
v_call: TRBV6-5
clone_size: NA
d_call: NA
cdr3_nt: TGTGCCAGCCGGTCGACCAAAAACATTCAGTACTTC
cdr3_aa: CASRSTKNIQYF

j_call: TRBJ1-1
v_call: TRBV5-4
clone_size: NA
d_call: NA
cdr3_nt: TGTGCCAGCAGAGGCGGGACTGCCAACACTGAAGCTTTCTTT
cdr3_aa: CASRGGTANTEAFF

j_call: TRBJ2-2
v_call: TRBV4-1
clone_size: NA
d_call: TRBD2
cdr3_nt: TGCGCCAGCAGCTCCACGGGGACTAGCGGAACCGGGGAGCTGTTTTTT
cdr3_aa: CASSSTGTSGTGELFF

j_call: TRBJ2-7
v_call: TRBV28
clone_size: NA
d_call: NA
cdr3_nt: TGTGCCAGCAGTGATATGGGGGCCTACGAGCAGTACTTC
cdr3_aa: CASSDMGAYEQYF

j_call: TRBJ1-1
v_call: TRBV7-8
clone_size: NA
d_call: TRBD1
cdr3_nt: TGTGCCAGCAGCGCCCGGGACAGGGCTTTCTTT
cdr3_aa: CASSARDRAFF

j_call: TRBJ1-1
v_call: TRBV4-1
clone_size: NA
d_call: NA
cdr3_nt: TGCGCCAGCAGCCAGACACAGGGAGGCACTGAAGCTTTCTTT
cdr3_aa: CASSQTQGGTEAFF

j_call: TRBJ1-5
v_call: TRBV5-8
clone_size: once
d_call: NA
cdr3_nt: TGTGCCAGCAGCGACAGCGTTAATCAGCCCCAGCATTTT
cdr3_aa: CASSDSVNQPQHF

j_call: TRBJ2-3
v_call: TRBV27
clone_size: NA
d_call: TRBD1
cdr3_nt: TGTGCCAGCAGTGCCCGGGACAGGGAGGCACCAGATACGCAGTATTTT
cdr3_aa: CASSARDREAPDTQYF

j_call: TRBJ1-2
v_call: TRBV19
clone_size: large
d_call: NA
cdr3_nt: TGTGCCAGTAGGGTCCCCGTTGCGGGCTATGGCTACACCTTC
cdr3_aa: CASRVPVAGYGYTF

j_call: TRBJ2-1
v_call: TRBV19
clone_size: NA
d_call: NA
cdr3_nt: TGTGCCAGTAACCGATATGGGAATGAGCAGTTCTTC
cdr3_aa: CASNRYGNEQFF

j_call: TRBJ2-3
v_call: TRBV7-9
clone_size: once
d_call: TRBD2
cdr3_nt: TGTGCCAGCAGCCTCAGCGGGGGGCGCACAGATACGCAGTATTTT
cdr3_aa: CASSLSGGRTDTQYF

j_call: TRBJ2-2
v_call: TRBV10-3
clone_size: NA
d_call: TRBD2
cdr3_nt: TGTGCCATCAGTGGCCCGGGGGGGGAATTGAACACCGGGGAGCTGTTTTTT
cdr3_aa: CAISGPGGELNTGELFF

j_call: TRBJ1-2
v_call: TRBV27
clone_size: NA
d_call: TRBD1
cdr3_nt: TGTGCCAGCAGACTACAGGGGGCAGGCTATGGCTACACCTTC
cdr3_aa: CASRLQGAGYGYTF

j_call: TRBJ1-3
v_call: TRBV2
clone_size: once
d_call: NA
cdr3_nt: TGTGCCAGCAGTGACGACGGACACTCTGGAAACACCATATATTTT
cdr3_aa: CASSDDGHSGNTIYF

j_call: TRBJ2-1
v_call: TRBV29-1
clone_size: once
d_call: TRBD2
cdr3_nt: TGCAGCGTTGAGGGACTAGTACGGGATGAGCAGTTCTTC
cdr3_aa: CSVEGLVRDEQFF